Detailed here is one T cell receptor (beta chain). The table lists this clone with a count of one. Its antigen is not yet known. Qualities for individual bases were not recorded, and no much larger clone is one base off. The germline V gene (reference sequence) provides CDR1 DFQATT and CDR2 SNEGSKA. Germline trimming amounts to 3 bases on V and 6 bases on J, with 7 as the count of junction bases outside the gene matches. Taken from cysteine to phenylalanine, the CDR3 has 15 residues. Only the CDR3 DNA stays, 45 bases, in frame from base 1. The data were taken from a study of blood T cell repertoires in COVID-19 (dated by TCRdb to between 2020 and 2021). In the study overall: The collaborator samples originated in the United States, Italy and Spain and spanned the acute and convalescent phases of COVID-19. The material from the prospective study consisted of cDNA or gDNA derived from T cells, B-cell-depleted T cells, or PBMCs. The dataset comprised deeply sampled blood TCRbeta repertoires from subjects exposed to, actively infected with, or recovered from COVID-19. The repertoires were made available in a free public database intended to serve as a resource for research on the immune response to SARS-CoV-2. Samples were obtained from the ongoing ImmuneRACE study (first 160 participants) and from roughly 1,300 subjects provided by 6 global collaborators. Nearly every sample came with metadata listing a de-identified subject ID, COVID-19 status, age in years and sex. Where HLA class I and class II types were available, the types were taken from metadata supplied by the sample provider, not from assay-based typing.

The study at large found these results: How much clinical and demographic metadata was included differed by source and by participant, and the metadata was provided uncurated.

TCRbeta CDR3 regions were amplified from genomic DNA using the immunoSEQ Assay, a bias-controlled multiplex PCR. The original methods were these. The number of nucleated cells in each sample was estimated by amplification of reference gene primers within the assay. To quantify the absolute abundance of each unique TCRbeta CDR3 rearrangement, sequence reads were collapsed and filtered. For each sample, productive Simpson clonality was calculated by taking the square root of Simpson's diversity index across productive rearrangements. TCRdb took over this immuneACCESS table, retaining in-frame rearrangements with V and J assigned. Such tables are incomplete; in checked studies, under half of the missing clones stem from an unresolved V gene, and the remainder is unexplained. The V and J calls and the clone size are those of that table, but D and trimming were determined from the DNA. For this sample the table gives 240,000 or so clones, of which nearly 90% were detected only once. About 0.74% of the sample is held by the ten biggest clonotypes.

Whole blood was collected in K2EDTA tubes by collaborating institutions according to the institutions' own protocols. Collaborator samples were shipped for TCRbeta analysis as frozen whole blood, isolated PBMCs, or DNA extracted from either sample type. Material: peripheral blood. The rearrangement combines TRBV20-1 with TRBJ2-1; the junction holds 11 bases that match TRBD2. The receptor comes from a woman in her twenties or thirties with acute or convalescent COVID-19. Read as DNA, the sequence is TGCAGTGCTAGTATTAGGCTAGCGGGAGGCAATGAGCAGTTCTTC. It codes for CSASIRLAGGNEQFF.